These T cell receptor beta chains were read from a single sample in a study of blood T cell repertoires in COVID-19. Assay: immunoSEQ multiplex PCR; the TCRdb copy retains only in-frame clones and omits some. The data show some 170,000 clones, with 93% seen just once and roughly 1.9% held by the top ten. Input material: peripheral blood. These receptors were taken from an older woman with COVID-19, enrolled during active disease. CDR3s include the opening cysteine and the closing phenylalanine or tryptophan. A D gene is named only where the DNA matches it firmly. Expanded clones get a size class; other rows say once, few or many, or leave the size out.

TRBV19	NA	TRBJ1-2	NA	TGTGCCAGTAGGAGGACACTTAGCGGGGACGGCTACACCTTC	CASRRTLSGDGYTF
TRBV4-2	NA	TRBJ2-5	NA	TGTGCCAGCAGCCAAGGGACAGACCAAGAGACCCAGTACTTC	CASSQGTDQETQYF
TRBV18	TRBD1	TRBJ1-2	NA	TGTGCCAGCTCACCGCCAGGGGGCGCGTATGGCTACACCTTC	CASSPPGGAYGYTF
TRBV5-4	TRBD1	TRBJ2-7	NA	TGTGCCAGCAGCTTCATGGGCAGGGGGCCGGGAGAGCAGTACTTC	CASSFMGRGPGEQYF
TRBV27	NA	TRBJ2-1	NA	TGTGCCAGCAGTCGGGGTCGCTCTGAGCAGTTCTTC	CASSRGRSEQFF
TRBV12-3/TRBV12-4	TRBD1	TRBJ1-1	NA	TGTGCCAGCAGCATTTCGGGACAGACGCCGGCTTTCTTT	CASSISGQTPAFF
TRBV4-1	NA	TRBJ1-2	NA	TGCGCCAGCAGCCATCGGCGCGGCTATGGCTACACCTTC	CASSHRRGYGYTF
TRBV4-1	NA	TRBJ1-3	NA	TGCGCCAGCAGCCACCCTCGAGCAGGGATCAGCTCTGGAAACACCATATATTTT	CASSHPRAGISSGNTIYF
TRBV7-2	NA	TRBJ1-1	NA	TGTGCCAGCAGCGATGCTGGGGGAGGGAACACTGAAGCTTTCTTT	CASSDAGGGNTEAFF
TRBV5-1	TRBD1	TRBJ1-2	NA	TGCGCCAGCAGCTTGGCCCGGACAGGGGATGGCTACACCTTC	CASSLARTGDGYTF
TRBV18	NA	TRBJ1-5	NA	TGTGCCAGCTCACCTACAGGTCCTCATCAGCCCCAGCATTTT	CASSPTGPHQPQHF
TRBV6-5	NA	TRBJ1-3	NA	TGTGCCAGCAGGGATGGGACATTCTCTGGAAACACCATATATTTT	CASRDGTFSGNTIYF
TRBV6-1	TRBD2	TRBJ2-1	NA	TGTGCCAGCAGTGACTGGACTAGCGGGGGGTCCTACAATGAGCAGTTCTTC	CASSDWTSGGSYNEQFF
TRBV4-2	TRBD1	TRBJ2-3	NA	TGTGCCAGCAGCCATTTACCGGGACAGGGCACAGATACGCAGTATTTT	CASSHLPGQGTDTQYF
TRBV13	NA	TRBJ1-2	few	TGTGCCAGCAGCTCCGGGGAGGAGGATCAGGTTGCCTATGGCTACACCTTC	CASSSGEEDQVAYGYTF
TRBV5-3	NA	TRBJ1-4	NA	TGTGCCAGAAGCTGCAGGGTAAATGCTGAAAAACTGTTTTTT	CARSCRVNAEKLFF
TRBV4-2	NA	TRBJ1-3	NA	TGTGCCAGCAGCCAAGCGTCCGCGGCTACCCCCTCTGGAAACACCATATATTTT	CASSQASAATPSGNTIYF
TRBV10-3	NA	TRBJ1-5	NA	TGTGCCATCAGTGAGTCGAGGGGAGGGAGCAATCAGCCCCAGCATTTT	CAISESRGGSNQPQHF
TRBV5-5	TRBD1	TRBJ2-7	NA	TGTGCCAGCAGTTCCGGGACAGCCTACTACGAGCAGTACTTC	CASSSGTAYYEQYF
TRBV5-8	TRBD2	TRBJ2-1	NA	TGTGCCAGCAGCTTGTCCCTGGGGGGGACCGATGAGCAGTTCTTC	CASSLSLGGTDEQFF
TRBV11-1	TRBD2	TRBJ2-7	NA	TGTGCCAGCAGCCCACTAGCGGGGTACGAGCAGTACTTC	CASSPLAGYEQYF
TRBV5-6	NA	TRBJ1-2	NA	TGTGCCAGCAGCGCCACAGGAGTAGGGCCCTATGGCTACACCTTC	CASSATGVGPYGYTF
TRBV2	TRBD1	TRBJ1-6	once	TGTGCCAGCAGCCAACGGACAGGGGAATCCTCACCCCTCCACTTT	CASSQRTGESSPLHF
TRBV30	NA	TRBJ2-2	few	TGTGCCTGGAGTGTCTGGGGGCGAAGCGGGGAGCTGTTTTTT	CAWSVWGRSGELFF
TRBV5-4	NA	TRBJ2-5	NA	TGTGCCAGTTCCCCAGGGGCTCAAGAGACCCAGTACTTC	CASSPGAQETQYF
TRBV3-1/TRBV3-2	NA	TRBJ1-1	once	TGTGCCAGCAGCTACAGAAGGGGCACTGAAGCTTTCTTT	CASSYRRGTEAFF
TRBV19	TRBD2	TRBJ2-1	NA	TGTGCCAGTAGTATAAGTCTACTAGCGGGGGACGGTGAGCAGTTCTTC	CASSISLLAGDGEQFF
TRBV5-6	NA	TRBJ1-4	NA	TGTGCCAGCAGCTTGGACAGGGCCGAAAAACTGTTTTTT	CASSLDRAEKLFF
TRBV7-9	NA	TRBJ2-2	NA	TGTGCCGTACCAGGGGTTTCGAACACCGGGGAGCTGTTTTTT	CAVPGVSNTGELFF
TRBV5-1	TRBD2	TRBJ2-3	NA	TGCGCCAGCAGCTTGTCAGGAGCGGGGGGTGTGGCAGATACGCAGTATTTT	CASSLSGAGGVADTQYF
TRBV5-1	TRBD1	TRBJ1-1	NA	TGCGCCAGCAGCTCGCCGGGACAGGGGACTGAAGCTTTCTTT	CASSSPGQGTEAFF
TRBV10-3	NA	TRBJ2-5	NA	TGTGCCATCAGTGAGGCAACGGACCAAGAGACCCAGTACTTC	CAISEATDQETQYF
TRBV6-6	TRBD1	TRBJ1-1	NA	TGTGCCAGCAGTACAGGGGGTGAAGCTTTCTTT	CASSTGGEAFF
TRBV5-5	TRBD1	TRBJ2-3	NA	TGTGCCAGCAGCGAGATCCCGGGACAGGGGCTAGATACGCAGTATTTT	CASSEIPGQGLDTQYF
TRBV6-5	NA	TRBJ1-1	few	TGTGCCAGCACCAAGACAGGGAACACTGAAGCTTTCTTT	CASTKTGNTEAFF
TRBV13	TRBD2	TRBJ2-7	once	TGTGCCAGCAGCTTAGTCCGACTTAATTTATTAGCGGGGGGCTCCTCCTACGAGCAGTACTTC	CASSLVRLNLLAGGSSYEQYF